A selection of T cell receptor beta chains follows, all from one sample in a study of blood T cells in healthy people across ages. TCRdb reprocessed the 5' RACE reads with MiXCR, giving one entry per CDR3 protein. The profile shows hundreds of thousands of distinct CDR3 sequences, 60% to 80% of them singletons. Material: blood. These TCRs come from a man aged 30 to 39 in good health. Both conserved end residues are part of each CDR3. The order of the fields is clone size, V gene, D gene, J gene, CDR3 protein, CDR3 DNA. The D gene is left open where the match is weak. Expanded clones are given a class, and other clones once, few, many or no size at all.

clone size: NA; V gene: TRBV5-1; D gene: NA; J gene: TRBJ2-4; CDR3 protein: CASSLVGEERYF; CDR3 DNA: TGCGCCAGCAGCTTGGTCGGGGAAGAGCGGTACTTC
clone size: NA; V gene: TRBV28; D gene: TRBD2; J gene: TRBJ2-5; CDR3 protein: CASSSSGGQGTQYF; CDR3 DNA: TGTGCCAGCAGTTCGAGCGGGGGACAAGGGACCCAGTACTTC
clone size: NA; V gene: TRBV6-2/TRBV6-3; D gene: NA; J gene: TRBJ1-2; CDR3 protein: CASSRQKRGYTF; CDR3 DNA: TGTGCCAGCAGTCGTCAAAAGAGGGGCTACACCTTC
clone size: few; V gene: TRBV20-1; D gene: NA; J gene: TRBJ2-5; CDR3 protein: CRPGKTQYF; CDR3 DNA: TGCAGACCCGGGAAGACCCAGTACTTC
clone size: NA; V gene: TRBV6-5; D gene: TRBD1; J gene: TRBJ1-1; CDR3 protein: CASSSDRMNTEAFF; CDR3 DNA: TGTGCCAGCAGTTCGGACAGGATGAACACTGAAGCTTTCTTT
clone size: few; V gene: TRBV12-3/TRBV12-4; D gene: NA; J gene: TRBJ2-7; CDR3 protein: CASSLNRIVWGYEQYF; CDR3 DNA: TGTGCCAGCAGTTTAAATCGGATCGTTTGGGGTTACGAGCAGTACTTC
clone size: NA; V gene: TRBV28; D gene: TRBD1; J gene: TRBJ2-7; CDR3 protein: CASTPPGQGYEQYF; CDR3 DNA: TGTGCCAGCACCCCCCCCGGACAGGGCTACGAGCAGTACTTC
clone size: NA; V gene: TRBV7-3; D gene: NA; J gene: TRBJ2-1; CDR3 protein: CASSFEGKSHEQFF; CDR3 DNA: TGTGCCAGCAGCTTCGAGGGGAAGAGTCATGAGCAGTTCTTC
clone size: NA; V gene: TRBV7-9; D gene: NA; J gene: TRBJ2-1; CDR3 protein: CASGFNNEQFF; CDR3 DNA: TGTGCCAGCGGTTTTAACAATGAGCAGTTCTTC
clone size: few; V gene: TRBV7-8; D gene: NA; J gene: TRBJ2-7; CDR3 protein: CASSLRAGLSYEQYF; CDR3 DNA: TGTGCCAGCAGCTTACGGGCAGGCCTCTCCTACGAGCAGTACTTC
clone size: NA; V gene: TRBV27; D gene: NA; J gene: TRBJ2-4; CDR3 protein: CASSRNQLKLAKNIQYF; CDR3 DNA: TGTGCCAGCAGCCGTAATCAGCTCAAACTAGCCAAAAACATTCAGTACTTC
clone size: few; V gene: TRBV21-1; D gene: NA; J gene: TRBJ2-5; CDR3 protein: CASSKVKGLADLQETQYF; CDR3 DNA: TGTGCCAGCAGCAAAGTGAAAGGATTAGCCGACCTCCAAGAGACCCAGTACTTC
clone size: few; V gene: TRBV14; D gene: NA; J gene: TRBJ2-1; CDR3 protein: CASSRILETYNEQFF; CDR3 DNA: TGTGCCAGCAGCCGTATACTAGAGACCTACAATGAGCAGTTCTTC
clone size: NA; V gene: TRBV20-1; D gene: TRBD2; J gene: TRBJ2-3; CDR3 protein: CSAPGGLAGSTSTDTQYF; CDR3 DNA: TGCAGTGCCCCTGGCGGGCTAGCGGGGAGCACTAGCACAGATACGCAGTATTTT
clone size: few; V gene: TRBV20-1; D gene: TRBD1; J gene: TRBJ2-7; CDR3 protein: CSQLTGTGDSEQYF; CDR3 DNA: TGCAGTCAACTTACCGGGACAGGGGACTCCGAGCAGTACTTC
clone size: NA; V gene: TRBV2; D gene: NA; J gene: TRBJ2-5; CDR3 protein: CASGGGSGRGLQETQYF; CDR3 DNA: TGTGCCAGCGGTGGGGGGTCTGGGCGGGGGCTTCAAGAGACCCAGTACTTC
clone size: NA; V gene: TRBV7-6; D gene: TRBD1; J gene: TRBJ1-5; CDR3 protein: CASSLDQGAGQPQHF; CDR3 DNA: TGTGCCAGCAGCTTAGATCAGGGGGCGGGACAGCCCCAGCATTTT
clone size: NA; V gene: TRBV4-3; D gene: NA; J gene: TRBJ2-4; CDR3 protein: CASSQLRGGNIQYF; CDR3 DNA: TGCGCCAGCAGCCAATTAAGAGGGGGAAACATTCAGTACTTC